This T cell receptor beta chain was identified during a study of blood T cell repertoires in COVID-19. Across the study: What the recovered Cohort 3 donors had was two negative PCRs, clearance, or symptom resolution. In each case, the material was cDNA or gDNA derived from T cells, B-cell-depleted T cells, or PBMCs. Collection of acute and convalescent COVID-19 samples took place in the United States, Italy and Spain.

CDR1 and CDR2 from the germline V gene are SGDLS and YYNGEE. The CDR3 has 15 amino acids. Trimming shortened V by 0 bases and J by 2 bases, and 10 bases separated the two germline ends. Repertoires were generated with immunoSEQ multiplex PCR, while TCRdb's copy carries only in-frame clones and drops some. The table lists 120,000 to 150,000 clones, 84% of them singletons. Participant ages covered roughly 18 to 89 years across 24 US areas. The rearrangement links TRBV9 to TRBJ2-3, with D perhaps matching TRBD2 (5 bases). This TCR came from a man aged 50 or older in a cohort exposed to, infected with or recovered from COVID-19 (not recorded which). The sample was PBMCs or T cells enriched from blood (not recorded which). The CDR3 DNA follows: TGTGCCAGCAGCGTAGCGGGCGGGTTCACAGATACGCAGTATTTT. It yields the protein CASSVAGGFTDTQYF. The full variable domain, in which reference TRBV9 and TRBJ2-3 provide the parts outside the CDR3, is DSGVTQTPKHLITATGQRVTLRCSPRSGDLSVYWYQQSLDQGLQFLIQYYNGEERAKGNILERFSAQQFPDLHSELNLSSLELGDSALYFCASSVAGGFTDTQYFGPGTRLTVL.